This T cell receptor (beta chain) comes out of a study of shared clonotypes between healthy human individuals (dated by TCRdb to about 2020). Study-level background: A few men and a couple of women, aged 18 to 49 years, made up the cohort. To estimate repertoire size and how much clonotypes are shared between individuals, the study performed deep sequencing of blood TCR repertoires from five healthy adults. Per donor, three plates each were used for CD4 naive and CD4 memory, two for CD8 naive, and one for CD8 memory. Different laboratories and diverse techniques were used to prepare libraries and sequence TCR repertoires, to increase sequencing depth and limit assay-specific biases. Each donor's leukapheresis produced roughly between roughly 0.85 and 9.5 billion PBMCs.

The V end loses 0 bases and the J end loses 5 bases, and a stretch of 10 bases separates them. Including the terminal cysteine and phenylalanine, the CDR3 comprises 13 residues. Of all the DNA, just the CDR3 is kept, 39 bases in frame from base 1. Taken from the germline V gene (reference sequence), the CDR1 and CDR2 loops are GTSNPN and SVGIG. The donors were healthy, HIV-negative adults with no recently reported acute infections or vaccinations. Only Caucasian adults living in Nashville, Tennessee, USA were represented among the donors. CD4+ T cells were enriched through magnetic negative selection, after which naive cells were positively selected on CD45RA and the remaining negative fraction served as the memory subset. Blood was collected by leukapheresis, and PBMCs were isolated by Ficoll-Histopaque density gradient centrifugation and then cryopreserved in liquid nitrogen vapor phase. Analytical flow cytometry was used to check the purity and quantity of each magnetically sorted T cell population. Genomic DNA was isolated from every sorted fraction and measured by UV absorbance on a Nanodrop 2000c.

The study at large found these results: Pairwise subsampling led to the expectation that sequencing depth would affect the degree of clonotype sharing among donors. Only blood was sampled, and tissue TCR repertoires likely differ from those in blood. Incomplete sequencing was indicated by rarefaction of sorted-subset datasets, despite the large sequencing depth. Estimated clonotype richness was generally larger for naive than for memory subsets. When a handful of donors were compared, the shared fraction of clonotypes was roughly 4.8% for naive CD4, around 3.6% for naive CD8, 2% to 2.5% for memory CD4, and under 0.5% for memory CD8. Higher generation probabilities were observed for clonotypes shared by all four sorted-subset donors than for non-shared clonotypes. Because the study included only a small number of donors, the genetic and exposure-history diversity represented was limited.

Comment on this clone: Its antigen specificity is not known. No much larger clone is present one base from it, and per-base qualities are unavailable.

TCR CDR3 regions were amplified from genomic DNA by multiplex PCR using the deep immunoSEQ assay. For each cell subset, the extracted genomic DNA was distributed evenly across all wells of several immunoSEQ 96-well plates, and each plate served as one replicate. For sorted subsets, approximately 190 ng of genomic DNA, equivalent to 30,000 or so T cell genomes, went into each replicate PCR. Purified libraries were quantified with a Qubit 3.0 fluorometer, sized on a Bioanalyzer 2100, and re-quantified with the KAPA Library Quantification kit. Each immunoSEQ 96-well plate was sequenced on its own single-read 150-cycle Illumina NextSeq 550 flow cell. The original pipeline was this. Because the immunoSEQ output included only junctional sequences and no quality scores, the filtering could not be the same as the filtering used for full-length reads. Sequences were annotated with PyIR, a Python wrapper for IgBLAST v1.9, and V/J genes and CDR3 were assigned using IMGT germline references. Reads with weak V/J assignments (E-value above 1e-6), missing CDR3, stop codons, out-of-frame junctions, or ambiguous translated residues were removed. V3J clonotypes were defined by identical inferred V gene, J gene, and CDR3 amino acid sequence. Percentage overlap between repertoires was calculated by dividing the number of shared unique clonotypes by the size of the smaller repertoire. Richness of each repertoire was evaluated using RTK rarefaction, the Chao1 estimator, and Recon v2.1 estimates of unobserved clonotypes. For all TCRbeta clonotypes obtained by the gDNA method from a few donors, generation probabilities were computed with OLGA. The table was pulled from immuneACCESS by TCRdb, which kept in-frame rearrangements only. Such tables lose some clones; where checked, under half of the loss comes from unresolved V genes, and the rest has no known cause. V, J and clone size were drawn from that table, and D and trimming were deduced from the DNA. The sample has roughly 700,000 clones on record, around 74% of them singletons. The top ten clonotypes cover over 1.5% of the sample.

This sequence was found in a woman in her twenties or thirties in good health. The sequenced sample was memory CD4+ T cells sorted from blood. The sample's cell subset or site, from its label and the paper: CD45RA-negative fraction. The chain was built from TRBV30 and TRBJ1-1; a confident D gene designation cannot be given. The DNA reads as follows: TGTGCCTGGAGTGTATGGTTGAGGACTGAAGCTTTCTTT. Translated, this is CAWSVWLRTEAFF.